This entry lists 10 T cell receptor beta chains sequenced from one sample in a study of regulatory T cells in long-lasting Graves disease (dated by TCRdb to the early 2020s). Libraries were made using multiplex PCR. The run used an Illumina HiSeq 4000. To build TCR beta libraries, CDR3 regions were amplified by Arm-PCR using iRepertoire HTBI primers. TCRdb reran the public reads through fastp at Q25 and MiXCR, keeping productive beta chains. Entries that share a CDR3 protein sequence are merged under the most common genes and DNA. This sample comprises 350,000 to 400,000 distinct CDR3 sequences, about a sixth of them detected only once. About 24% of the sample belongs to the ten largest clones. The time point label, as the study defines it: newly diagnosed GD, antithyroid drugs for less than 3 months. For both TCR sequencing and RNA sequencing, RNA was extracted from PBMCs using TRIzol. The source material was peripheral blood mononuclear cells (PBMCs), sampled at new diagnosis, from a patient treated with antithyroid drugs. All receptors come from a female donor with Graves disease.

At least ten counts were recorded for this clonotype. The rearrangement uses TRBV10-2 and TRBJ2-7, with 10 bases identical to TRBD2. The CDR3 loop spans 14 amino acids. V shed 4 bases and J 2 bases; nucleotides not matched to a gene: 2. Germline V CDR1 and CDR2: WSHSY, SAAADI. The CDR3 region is CASSALAGTYEQYF. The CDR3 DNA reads TGCGCCAGCAGTGCACTAGCGGGGACCTACGAGCAGTACTTC.

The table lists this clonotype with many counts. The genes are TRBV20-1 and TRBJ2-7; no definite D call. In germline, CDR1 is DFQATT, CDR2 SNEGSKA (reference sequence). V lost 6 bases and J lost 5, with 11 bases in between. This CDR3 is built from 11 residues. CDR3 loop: CSATHRDEQYF. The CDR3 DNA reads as TGCAGTGCCACCCACCGGGACGAGCAGTACTTC.

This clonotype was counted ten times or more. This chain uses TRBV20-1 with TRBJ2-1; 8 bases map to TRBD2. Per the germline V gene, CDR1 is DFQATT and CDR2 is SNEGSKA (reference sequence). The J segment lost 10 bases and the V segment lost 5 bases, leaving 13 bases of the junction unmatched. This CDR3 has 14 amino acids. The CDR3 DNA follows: TGCAGTGCTGAAGGGATAGCGGGGACAAGGGAGCAGTTCTTC. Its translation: CSAEGIAGTREQFF.

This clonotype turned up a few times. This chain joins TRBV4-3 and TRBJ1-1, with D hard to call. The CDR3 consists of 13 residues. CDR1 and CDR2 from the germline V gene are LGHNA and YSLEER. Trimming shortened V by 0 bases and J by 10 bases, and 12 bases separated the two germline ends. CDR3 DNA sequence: TGCGCCAGCAGCCAAGAAGTGCGAGGCGGAGCTTTCTTT. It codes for CASSQEVRGGAFF.

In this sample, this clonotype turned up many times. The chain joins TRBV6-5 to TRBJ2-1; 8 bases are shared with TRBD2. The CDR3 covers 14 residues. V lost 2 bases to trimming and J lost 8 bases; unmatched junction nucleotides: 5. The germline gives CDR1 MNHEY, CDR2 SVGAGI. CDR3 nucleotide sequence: TGTGCCAGCAGTTACGGACTAGCCAGCGATGAGCAGTTCTTC. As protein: CASSYGLASDEQFF.

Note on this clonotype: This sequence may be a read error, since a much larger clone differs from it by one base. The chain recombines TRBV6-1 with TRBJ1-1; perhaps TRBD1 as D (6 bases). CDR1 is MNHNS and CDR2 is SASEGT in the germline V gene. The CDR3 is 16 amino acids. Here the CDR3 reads CASRPLAFGGDTEASF. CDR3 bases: TGTGCCAGCAGGCCTCTAGCTTTCGGGGGGGACACTGAAGCTTCCTTT.

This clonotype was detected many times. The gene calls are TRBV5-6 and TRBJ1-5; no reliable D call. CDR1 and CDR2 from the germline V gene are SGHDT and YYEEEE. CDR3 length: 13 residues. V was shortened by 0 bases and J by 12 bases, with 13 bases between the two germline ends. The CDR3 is CASSLVTATYQHF. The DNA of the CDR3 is TGTGCCAGCAGCTTGGTAACAGCAACATACCAGCATTTT.

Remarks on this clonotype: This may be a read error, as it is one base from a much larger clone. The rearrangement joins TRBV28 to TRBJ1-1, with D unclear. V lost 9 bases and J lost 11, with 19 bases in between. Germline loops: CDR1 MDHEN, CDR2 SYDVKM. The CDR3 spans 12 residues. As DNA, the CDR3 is TGTGCCAGTGAGACCCGGCCCCCGGAGGCTTTCTTT. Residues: CASETRPPEAFF.

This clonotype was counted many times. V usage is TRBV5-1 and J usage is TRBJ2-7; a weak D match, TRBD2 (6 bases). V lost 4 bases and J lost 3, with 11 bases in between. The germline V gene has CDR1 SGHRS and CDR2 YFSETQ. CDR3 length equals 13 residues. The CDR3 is CASSGGTDYEQYF. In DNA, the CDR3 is TGCGCCAGCAGCGGGGGGACGGACTACGAGCAGTACTTC. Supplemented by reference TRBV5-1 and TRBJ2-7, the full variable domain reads KAGVTQTPRYLIKTRGQQVTLSCSPISGHRSVSWYQQTPGQGLQFLFEYFSETQRNKGNFPGRFSGRQFSNSRSEMNVSTLELGDSALYLCASSGGTDYEQYFGPGTRLTVT.

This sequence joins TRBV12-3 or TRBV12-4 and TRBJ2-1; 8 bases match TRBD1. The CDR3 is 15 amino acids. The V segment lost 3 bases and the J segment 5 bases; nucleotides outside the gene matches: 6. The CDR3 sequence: CASSLEGQANNEQFF. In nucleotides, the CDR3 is TGTGCCAGCAGTTTGGAGGGACAGGCCAACAATGAGCAGTTCTTC.